Sequencing of this T cell receptor beta chain was carried out in a study of blood T cell repertoires in COVID-19. As for the study in general: COVID-19 samples collected from the United States, Italy and Spain covered acute and convalescent phases. In each case, the material was cDNA or gDNA derived from T cells, B-cell-depleted T cells, or PBMCs.

Original methodology: Reference gene primer amplification gave nucleated cell count estimates. Here immunoSEQ multiplex PCR was the method, and the copy in TCRdb shows in-frame clones only, minus some. The DNA gave D and trimming, while V, J and clone size come from that table. The table has about 180,000 clones, roughly 87% seen once. This clone appeared many times. Trimming cost V 1 base and J 8 bases, with 8 bases left between them. CDR3 length equals 11 residues. Germline V gene sequence: CDR1 SQVTM, CDR2 ANQGSEA. The receptor was derived from a man younger than 35 who had recovered from COVID-19. The rearrangement links TRBV29-1 to TRBJ1-2; D is uncertain. Sequenced sample: peripheral blood. CDR3 sequence reads: CSVEVGGGYTF. The CDR3 bases are TGCAGCGTTGAAGTAGGCGGGGGCTACACCTTC.